This T cell receptor beta chain was captured by sequencing in a study of blood T cell repertoires in COVID-19. Study details: Acute and convalescent COVID-19 samples came from the United States, Italy and Spain. The analysed material was cDNA or gDNA that came from T cells, B-cell-depleted T cells, or PBMCs.

In germline, CDR1 is SGHAT, CDR2 FQDESV (reference sequence). Trimming took off 5 bases at V and 2 bases at J, with 9 bases between the two ends. This CDR3 is 14 amino acids long. Per the study methods: Reference gene primer amplification gave estimated nucleated cell counts. Assay: immunoSEQ multiplex PCR; the TCRdb copy retains only in-frame clones and omits some. V and J calls and clone size come straight from that table; D and trimming were deduced from the DNA. The sample holds fewer than 90,000 clones; about 83% are singletons and the top ten take about half. The chain is built from TRBV11-1 and TRBJ2-2; D uncertain. The receptor was isolated from a human donor in a cohort sampled during active COVID-19. The sample comprised peripheral blood. The CDR3 sequence: CASSRHTNTGELFF. In DNA, the CDR3 is TGTGCCAGCAGCCGACACACTAACACCGGGGAGCTGTTTTTT. Looking up the rest from reference TRBV11-1 and TRBJ2-2 gives the full variable domain: EAEVAQSPRYKITEKSQAVAFWCDPISGHATLYWYRQILGQGPELLVQFQDESVVDDSQLPKDRFSAERLKGVDSTLKIQPAELGDSAMYLCASSRHTNTGELFFGEGSRLTVL.